Included here is one TCR beta chain sequence, with context. This specimen belongs to a study of neoadjuvant anti-PD-1 for oral cavity cancer. In the study overall: Patients without progression got a fourth dose around day 43.

CDR3 size: 18 residues. Germline V gene data show CDR1 as SGHNT and CDR2 as YYREEE (reference sequence). Trimming left V 0 bases short and J 0 bases short, with 16 bases between. The time point was: after neoadjuvant nivolumab, at surgical resection. Profiled with immunoSEQ multiplex PCR; TCRdb holds only in-frame clones, not every one. The data contain around 13,000 clones, about three quarters of them singletons. The starting material was PBMCs, obtained after nivolumab (anti-PD-1) treatment. This rearrangement joins TRBV5-4 to TRBJ1-3; no reliable D call. This receptor was identified in a person aged 35 to 85 with oral cavity squamous cell carcinoma. The CDR3 DNA reads TGTGCCAGCAGCTTGGCAGGAAGTGCGGTGAGCTCTGGAAACACCATATATTTT. This codes for CASSLAGSAVSSGNTIYF.